This entry describes one T cell receptor beta chain. Its antigen remains unknown. At one boundary the junction diverges from the germline segment, which might be a read error. The entry originates in a study of cytomegalovirus exposure and HLA in healthy donors. This CDR3 region has 16 residues. Germline V gene data show CDR1 as SNHLY and CDR2 as FYNNEI. Regarding the study as a whole: The study labeled fewer than 200 TCR beta chains cytomegalovirus-associated. Differences between HLA loci emerged in a later analysis of TCR association rates, with DRB1 most and HLA-C fewest.

The PCR contained 60 Vbeta and 13 Jbeta primers. Clones were sequenced by immunoSEQ multiplex PCR, and TCRdb holds only the in-frame ones, with some missing. The sample comprises around 110,000 clones, 70% to 75% of which are singletons, and about 1.6% rests with the top ten. The V and J genes are TRBV2 and TRBJ2-5; the D gene is possibly TRBD1 (6 bases). What was sequenced was PBMCs. The source is a young woman in good health and CMV-seronegative. The CDR3 region has the DNA TGTGCCAGCCGTGACTCTGGGGGCCTACAACGGGGGACCCAGTACTTC. Its protein product is CASRDSGGLQRGTQYF.